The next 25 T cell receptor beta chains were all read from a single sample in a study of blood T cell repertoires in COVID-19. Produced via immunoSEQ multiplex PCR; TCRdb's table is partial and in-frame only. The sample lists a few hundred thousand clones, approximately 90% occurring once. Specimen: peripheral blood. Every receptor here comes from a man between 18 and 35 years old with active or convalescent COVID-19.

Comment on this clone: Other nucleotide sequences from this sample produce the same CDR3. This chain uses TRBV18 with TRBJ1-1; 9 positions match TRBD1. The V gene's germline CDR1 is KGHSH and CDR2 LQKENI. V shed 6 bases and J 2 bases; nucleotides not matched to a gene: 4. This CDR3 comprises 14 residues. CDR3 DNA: TGTGCCAGCTCTAGGACAGGGGAAAACACTGAAGCTTTCTTT. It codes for CASSRTGENTEAFF.

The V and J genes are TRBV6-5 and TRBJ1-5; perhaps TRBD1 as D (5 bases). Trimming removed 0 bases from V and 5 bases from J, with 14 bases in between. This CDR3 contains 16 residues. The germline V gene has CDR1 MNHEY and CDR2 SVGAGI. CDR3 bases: TGTGCCAGCAGTTACTCCAGGGAAATTTTAGATCAGCCCCAGCATTTT. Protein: CASSYSREILDQPQHF.

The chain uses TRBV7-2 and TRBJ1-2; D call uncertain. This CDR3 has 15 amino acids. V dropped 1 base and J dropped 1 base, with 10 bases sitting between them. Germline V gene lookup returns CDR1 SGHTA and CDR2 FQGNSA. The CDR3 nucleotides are TGTGCCAGCAGCTTAGGGCGACGGGGTAACTATGGCTACACCTTC. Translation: CASSLGRRGNYGYTF.

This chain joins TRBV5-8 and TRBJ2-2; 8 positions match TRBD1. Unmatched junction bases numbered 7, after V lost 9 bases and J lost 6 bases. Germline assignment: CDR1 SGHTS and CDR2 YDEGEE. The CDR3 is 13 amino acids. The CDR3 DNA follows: TGTGCCATCATCGAGGACAGGGCCGGGGAGCTGTTTTTT. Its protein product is CAIIEDRAGELFF.

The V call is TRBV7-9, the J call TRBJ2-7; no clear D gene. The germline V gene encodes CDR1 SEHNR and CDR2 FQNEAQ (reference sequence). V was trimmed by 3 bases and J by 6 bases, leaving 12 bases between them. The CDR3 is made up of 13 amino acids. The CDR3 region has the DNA TGTGCCAGCAGCTTCCGGGTCGAGCTCGAGCAGTACTTC. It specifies CASSFRVELEQYF.

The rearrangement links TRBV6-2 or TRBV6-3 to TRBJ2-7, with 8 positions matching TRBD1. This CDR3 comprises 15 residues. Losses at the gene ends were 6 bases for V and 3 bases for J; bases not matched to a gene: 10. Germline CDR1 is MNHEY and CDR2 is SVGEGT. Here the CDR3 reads CASSSPGQVSYEQYF. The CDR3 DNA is TGTGCCAGCAGCTCTCCGGGACAGGTGAGCTACGAGCAGTACTTC.

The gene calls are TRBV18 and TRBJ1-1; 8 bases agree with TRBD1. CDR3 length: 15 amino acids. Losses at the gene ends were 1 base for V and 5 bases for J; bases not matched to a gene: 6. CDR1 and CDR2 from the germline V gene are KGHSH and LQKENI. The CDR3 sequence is CASSPQGQGITEAFF. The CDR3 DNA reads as TGTGCCAGCTCACCACAAGGACAGGGAATAACTGAAGCTTTCTTT.

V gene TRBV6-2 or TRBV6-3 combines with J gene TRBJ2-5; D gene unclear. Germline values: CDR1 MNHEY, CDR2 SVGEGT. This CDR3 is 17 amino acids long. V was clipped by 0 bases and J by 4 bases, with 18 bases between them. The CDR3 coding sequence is TGTGCCAGCAGTTACTCCTTAGCCTCACCCTTGAGAGAGACCCAGTACTTC. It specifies CASSYSLASPLRETQYF.

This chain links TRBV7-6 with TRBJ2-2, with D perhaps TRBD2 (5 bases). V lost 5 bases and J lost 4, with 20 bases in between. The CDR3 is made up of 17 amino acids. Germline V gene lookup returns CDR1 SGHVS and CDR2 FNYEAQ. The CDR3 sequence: CASSDHASGRGTGELFF. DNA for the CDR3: TGTGCCAGCAGCGACCATGCGTCAGGACGGGGCACCGGGGAGCTGTTTTTT. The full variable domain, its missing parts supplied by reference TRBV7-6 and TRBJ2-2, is GAGVSQSPRYKVTKRGQDVALRCDPISGHVSLYWYRQALGQGPEFLTYFNYEAQQDKSGLPNDRFSAERPEGSISTLTIQRTEQRDSAMYRCASSDHASGRGTGELFFGEGSRLTVL.

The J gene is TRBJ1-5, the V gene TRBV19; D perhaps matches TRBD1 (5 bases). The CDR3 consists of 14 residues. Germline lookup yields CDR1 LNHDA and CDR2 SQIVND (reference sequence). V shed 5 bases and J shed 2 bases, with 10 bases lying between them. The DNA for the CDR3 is TGTGCCAGTAGTTCGGGGGGAGGCAATCAGCCCCAGCATTTT. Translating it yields CASSSGGGNQPQHF.

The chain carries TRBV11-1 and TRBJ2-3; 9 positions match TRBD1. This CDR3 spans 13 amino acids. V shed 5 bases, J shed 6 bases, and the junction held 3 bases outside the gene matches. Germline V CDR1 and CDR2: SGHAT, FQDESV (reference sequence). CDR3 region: CASSNDRGDTQYF. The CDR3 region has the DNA TGTGCCAGCAGCAACGACAGGGGGGATACGCAGTATTTT.

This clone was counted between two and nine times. In nucleotides, the CDR3 is TGTGCCAGCAGCTTTAGCGGGGCCGCTTTAGAGACCCAGTACTTC. It is translated as CASSFSGAALETQYF. V gene TRBV13 combines with J gene TRBJ2-5; 8 bases agree with TRBD2. V shed 3 bases, J shed 4 bases, and the junction held 7 bases outside the gene matches. Germline-derived CDR1 and CDR2 are PRHDT and FYEKMQ (reference sequence). The CDR3 totals 15 residues.

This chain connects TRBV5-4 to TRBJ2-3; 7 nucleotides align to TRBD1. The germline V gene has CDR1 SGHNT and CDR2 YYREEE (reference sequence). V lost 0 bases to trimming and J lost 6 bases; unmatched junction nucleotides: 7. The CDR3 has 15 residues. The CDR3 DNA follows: TGTGCCAGCAGCTTGGCGACAGGGATGACGGATACGCAGTATTTT. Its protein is CASSLATGMTDTQYF.

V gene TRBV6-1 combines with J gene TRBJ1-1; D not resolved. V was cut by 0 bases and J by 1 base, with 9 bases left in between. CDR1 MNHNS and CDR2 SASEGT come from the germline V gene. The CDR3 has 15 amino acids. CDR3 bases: TGTGCCAGCAGTGAAGCCGGCAGGTGGAACACTGAAGCTTTCTTT. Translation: CASSEAGRWNTEAFF.

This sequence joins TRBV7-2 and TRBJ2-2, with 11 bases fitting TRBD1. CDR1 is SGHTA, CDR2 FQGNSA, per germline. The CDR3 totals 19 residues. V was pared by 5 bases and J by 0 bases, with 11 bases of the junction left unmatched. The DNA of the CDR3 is TGTGCCAGCAGCATCTCCGGGACAGGGGGTCCTACGAACACCGGGGAGCTGTTTTTT. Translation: CASSISGTGGPTNTGELFF.

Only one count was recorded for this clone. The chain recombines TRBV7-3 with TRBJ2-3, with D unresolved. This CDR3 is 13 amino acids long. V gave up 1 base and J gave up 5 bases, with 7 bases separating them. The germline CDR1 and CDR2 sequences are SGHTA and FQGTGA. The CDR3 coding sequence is TGTGCCAGCAGCTTAATTGTCAGAGATACGCAGTATTTT. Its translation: CASSLIVRDTQYF.

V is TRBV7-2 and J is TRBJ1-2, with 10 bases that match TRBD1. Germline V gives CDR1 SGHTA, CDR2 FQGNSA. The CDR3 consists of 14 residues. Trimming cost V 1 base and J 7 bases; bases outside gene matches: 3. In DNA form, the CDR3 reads TGTGCCAGCAGCTTAGTAAGGACAGGGGGTGGCTACACCTTC. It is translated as CASSLVRTGGGYTF.

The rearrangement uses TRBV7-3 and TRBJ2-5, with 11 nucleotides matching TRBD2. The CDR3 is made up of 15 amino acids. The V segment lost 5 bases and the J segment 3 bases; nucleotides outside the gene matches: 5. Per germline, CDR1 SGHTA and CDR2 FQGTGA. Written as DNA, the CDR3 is TGTGCCAGCAGCATAGCGGGAGGGATCGAAGAGACCCAGTACTTC. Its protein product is CASSIAGGIEETQYF.

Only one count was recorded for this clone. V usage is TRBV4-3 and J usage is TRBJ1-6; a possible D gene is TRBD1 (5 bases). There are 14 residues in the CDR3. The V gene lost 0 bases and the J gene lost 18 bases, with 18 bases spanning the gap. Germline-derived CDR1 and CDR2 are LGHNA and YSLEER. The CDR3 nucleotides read TGCGCCAGCAGCCAAGATCTTCAGAGCAGGGTCCACCACTTT. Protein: CASSQDLQSRVHHF.

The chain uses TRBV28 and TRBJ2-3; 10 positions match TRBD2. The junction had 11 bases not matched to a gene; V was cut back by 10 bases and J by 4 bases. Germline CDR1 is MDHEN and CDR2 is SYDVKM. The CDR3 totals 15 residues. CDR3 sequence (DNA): TGTGCCATCACTCCCCCTAGCGGGAGTCCAGATACGCAGTATTTT. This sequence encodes CAITPPSGSPDTQYF.

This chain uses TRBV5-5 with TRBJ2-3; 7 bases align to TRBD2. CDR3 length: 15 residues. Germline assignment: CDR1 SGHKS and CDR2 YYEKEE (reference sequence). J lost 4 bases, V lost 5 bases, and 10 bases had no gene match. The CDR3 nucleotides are TGTGCCAGCAGTCGCGACTGGGAGGGTGCAGATACGCAGTATTTT. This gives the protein CASSRDWEGADTQYF.

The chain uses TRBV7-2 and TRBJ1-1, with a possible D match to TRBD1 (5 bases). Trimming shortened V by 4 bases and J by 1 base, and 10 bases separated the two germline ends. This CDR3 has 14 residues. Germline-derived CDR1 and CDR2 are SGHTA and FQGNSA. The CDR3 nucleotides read TGTGCCAGCAGCTACCTCGGGGGGAACACTGAAGCTTTCTTT. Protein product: CASSYLGGNTEAFF.

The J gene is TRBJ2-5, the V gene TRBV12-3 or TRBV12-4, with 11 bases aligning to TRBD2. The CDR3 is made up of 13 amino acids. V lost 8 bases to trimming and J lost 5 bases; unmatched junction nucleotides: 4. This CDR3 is CASDSGRGETQYF. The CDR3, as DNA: TGTGCCAGCGATAGCGGGAGGGGGGAGACCCAGTACTTC.

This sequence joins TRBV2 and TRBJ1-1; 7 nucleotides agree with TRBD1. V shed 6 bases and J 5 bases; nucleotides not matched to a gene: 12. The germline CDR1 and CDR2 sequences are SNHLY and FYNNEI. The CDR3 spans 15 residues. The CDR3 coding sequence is TGTGCCAGCAGCTCTGAGGGACAGCAATCTACTGAAGCTTTCTTT. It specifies CASSSEGQQSTEAFF.

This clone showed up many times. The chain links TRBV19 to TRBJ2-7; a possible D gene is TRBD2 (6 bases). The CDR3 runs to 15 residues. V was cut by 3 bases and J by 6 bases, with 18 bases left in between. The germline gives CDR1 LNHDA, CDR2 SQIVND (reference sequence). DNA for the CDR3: TGTGCCAGTAGTATCCGACCGGGACTCCAACTCGAGCAGTACTTC. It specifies CASSIRPGLQLEQYF. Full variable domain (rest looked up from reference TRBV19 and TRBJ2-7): DGGITQSPKYLFRKEGQNVTLSCEQNLNHDAMYWYRQDPGQGLRLIYYSQIVNDFQKGDIAEGYSVSREKKESFPLTVTSAQKNPTAFYLCASSIRPGLQLEQYFGPGTRLTVT.